The 22 T cell receptor beta chains presented below share a single source sample, sequenced in a study of shared clonotypes between healthy human individuals. Method: immunoSEQ multiplex PCR; TCRdb's copy keeps in-frame clones and lacks some. The sample lists 1,500,000 or so clones, around 97% occurring once. The specimen was naive CD4+ T cells sorted from blood. The subset here: CD45RA+ positively selected. The origin of the receptors is a man aged 25-45 years in good health.

The gene calls are TRBV7-8 and TRBJ1-1; 7 bases map to TRBD1. Per germline, CDR1 SGHVS and CDR2 FQNEAQ. The CDR3 totals 16 residues. Germline trimming cut 2 bases from V and 4 bases from J; bases unmatched to any gene: 10. The CDR3 loop reads CASSLSTPQGGTEAFF. In nucleotides, the CDR3 is TGTGCCAGCAGCTTATCGACACCCCAGGGGGGCACTGAAGCTTTCTTT.

This chain joins TRBV11-3 and TRBJ2-1; D is ambiguous. CDR1 and CDR2 (germline): SGHNT, YENEEA. The ends were cut back, 5 bases at V and 0 bases at J, with 11 bases in the middle. This CDR3 is 15 amino acids long. The CDR3 DNA is TGTGCCAGCAGCCCATCTCGTGGCTCCTACAATGAGCAGTTCTTC. Amino acid sequence: CASSPSRGSYNEQFF.

J is TRBJ1-5 and V is TRBV19; perhaps TRBD1 as D (5 bases). This CDR3 is 14 amino acids long. V lost 6 bases to trimming and J lost 11 bases, with 20 bases between them. Per germline, CDR1 LNHDA and CDR2 SQIVND (reference sequence). The CDR3 reads CASSIGSKGDAQHF. The DNA for the CDR3 is TGTGCCAGTAGCATCGGGTCCAAAGGGGATGCCCAGCATTTT.

The chain links TRBV7-9 to TRBJ1-1; 7 bases map to TRBD1. Trimming cost V 5 bases and J 5 bases; bases outside gene matches: 8. Germline CDR1 and CDR2: SEHNR and FQNEAQ (reference sequence). The CDR3 covers 14 residues. The CDR3 reads CASSRQSGGTEAFF. CDR3 in DNA: TGTGCCAGCAGCCGACAGTCAGGGGGGACTGAAGCTTTCTTT.

The rearrangement joins TRBV19 to TRBJ1-5; 7 bases align to TRBD1. Germline assignment: CDR1 LNHDA and CDR2 SQIVND (reference sequence). V was pared by 7 bases and J by 0 bases, with 12 bases of the junction left unmatched. The CDR3 sequence is 17 residues long. The CDR3 nucleotides read TGTGCCAGTACCGCAACCCGGGACAGCCATAGCAATCAGCCCCAGCATTTT. Residues: CASTATRDSHSNQPQHF. The full variable domain, completed using reference TRBV19 and TRBJ1-5, is DGGITQSPKYLFRKEGQNVTLSCEQNLNHDAMYWYRQDPGQGLRLIYYSQIVNDFQKGDIAEGYSVSREKKESFPLTVTSAQKNPTAFYLCASTATRDSHSNQPQHFGDGTRLSIL.

This chain uses TRBV2 with TRBJ2-3; D might be TRBD2 (5 bases). The CDR3 totals 16 residues. Trimming took 3 bases from V and 1 from J, leaving 14 bases between them. CDR1 is SNHLY and CDR2 is FYNNEI in the germline V gene. DNA of the CDR3: TGTGCCAGCAGTGAGCGGGTGCAATTAGGCACAGATACGCAGTATTTT. It codes for CASSERVQLGTDTQYF.

The chain has TRBV27 and TRBJ2-7, with TRBD2 as a possible D gene (5 bases). Germline values: CDR1 MNHEY, CDR2 SMNVEV (reference sequence). V dropped 3 bases and J dropped 3 bases, with 12 bases sitting between them. The CDR3 spans 14 residues. The CDR3 reads CASSFREGVYEQYF. CDR3 coding DNA: TGTGCCAGCAGTTTCCGAGAGGGAGTCTACGAGCAGTACTTC.

This chain links TRBV10-2 with TRBJ1-1, with D maybe TRBD1 (5 bases). V was trimmed by 4 bases and J by 0 bases, leaving 6 bases between them. Germline assignment: CDR1 WSHSY and CDR2 SAAADI. This CDR3 comprises 13 residues. The CDR3 protein is CASSGDLNTEAFF. The CDR3 nucleotides read TGCGCCAGCAGTGGGGACTTGAACACTGAAGCTTTCTTT.

The count of this clone is one. The rearrangement uses TRBV6-1 and TRBJ2-1; a weak D match, TRBD1 (6 bases). Germline V gene sequence: CDR1 MNHNS, CDR2 SASEGT. Trimming stripped 0 bases from V and 6 bases from J, with 12 bases between. The CDR3 has 15 amino acids. CDR3 protein: CASSEAGQRFNEQFF. The CDR3 DNA sequence: TGTGCCAGCAGTGAAGCCGGACAGCGATTCAATGAGCAGTTCTTC.

V is TRBV7-2 and J is TRBJ2-1; 8 positions match TRBD2. Trimming at V came to 2 bases and at J to 3 bases, leaving 3 bases not matched to a gene. This CDR3 is built from 15 residues. The germline V gene has CDR1 SGHTA and CDR2 FQGNSA. The CDR3 DNA follows: TGTGCCAGCAGCTTACGGGAGGGCCGCTACAATGAGCAGTTCTTC. Translated: CASSLREGRYNEQFF.

As concerns this clone: One end of the junction varies from germline; a read error may be responsible. This CDR3 is CASSRSTGLPYF. Here the CDR3 DNA reads TGTGCCAGCAGCCGTTCCACAGGGCTACCTTATTTT. The chain couples TRBV11-2 to TRBJ1-1; a weak D match, TRBD1 (6 bases). The CDR3 is 12 residues long. Looked up from germline, CDR1 is SGHAT and CDR2 is FQNNGV.

The rearrangement uses TRBV7-2 and TRBJ2-7; D is unresolved. The germline CDR1 and CDR2 sequences are SGHTA and FQGNSA. CDR3 length equals 14 residues. Trimming left V 0 bases short and J 2 bases short, with 8 bases between. The CDR3 sequence is CASSLAIGPYEQYF. The DNA for the CDR3 is TGTGCCAGCAGCTTAGCAATCGGACCCTACGAGCAGTACTTC.

The chain combines TRBV2 with TRBJ2-2; D gene ambiguous. Germline CDR1 SNHLY, CDR2 FYNNEI. CDR3 length: 14 residues. Trimming stripped 5 bases from V and 4 bases from J, with 11 bases between. In DNA form, the CDR3 reads TGTGCCAGCAGTTGGACCCCCGCCACCGGGGAGCTGTTTTTT. It yields the protein CASSWTPATGELFF. The variable domain in full, completed from reference TRBV2 and TRBJ2-2, reads EPEVTQTPSHQVTQMGQEVILRCVPISNHLYFYWYRQILGQKVEFLVSFYNNEISEKSEIFDDQFSVERPDGSNFTLKIRSTKLEDSAMYFCASSWTPATGELFFGEGSRLTVL.

This chain uses TRBV5-5 with TRBJ2-2; D may match TRBD1 or TRBD2 (5 bases each). This CDR3 comprises 16 residues. Trimming stripped 0 bases from V and 0 bases from J, with 9 bases between. Germline-derived CDR1 and CDR2 are SGHKS and YYEKEE (reference sequence). CDR3 nucleotide sequence: TGTGCCAGCAGCTTGGTGGGGGTGACGAACACCGGGGAGCTGTTTTTT. Translation gives CASSLVGVTNTGELFF.

In the case of this clone: The same CDR3 arises from other DNA sequences in this sample as well. The chain couples TRBV5-1 to TRBJ2-3, with 9 nucleotides matching TRBD2. CDR1 and CDR2 (germline): SGHRS, YFSETQ. The CDR3 is 15 residues long. Germline trimming cut 3 bases from V and 1 base from J; bases unmatched to any gene: 3. The CDR3 loop reads CASSSLAGGTDTQYF. Written as DNA, the CDR3 is TGCGCCAGCAGCTCCTTAGCGGGAGGCACAGATACGCAGTATTTT. The full variable domain, in which reference TRBV5-1 and TRBJ2-3 provide the parts outside the CDR3, is KAGVTQTPRYLIKTRGQQVTLSCSPISGHRSVSWYQQTPGQGLQFLFEYFSETQRNKGNFPGRFSGRQFSNSRSEMNVSTLELGDSALYLCASSSLAGGTDTQYFGPGTRLTVL.

The V call is TRBV6-1, the J call TRBJ2-7; D is ambiguous. With 1 base removed from V and 1 base from J, the gap between germline ends came to 14 bases. CDR1 is MNHNS and CDR2 is SASEGT in the germline V gene. This CDR3 region has 16 residues. The CDR3 loop is CASSEDTPALSYEQYF. The CDR3 DNA is TGTGCCAGCAGTGAAGACACACCCGCCCTTTCCTACGAGCAGTACTTC.

This chain connects TRBV28 to TRBJ2-1; D may correspond to TRBD1 or TRBD2 (5 bases each). The CDR3 covers 16 residues. In germline, CDR1 is MDHEN, CDR2 SYDVKM. With 3 bases removed from V and 8 bases from J, the gap between germline ends came to 20 bases. CDR3 DNA sequence: TGTGCCAGCAGTTTTTCTTTACGGGACCGGCGCTATGAGCAGTTCTTC. It yields the protein CASSFSLRDRRYEQFF.

In this sample, this clone turned up once. The V gene is TRBV6-6, the J gene TRBJ2-3; D might be TRBD1 or TRBD2, each matching 5 bases. Trimming removed 7 bases at V and 8 bases at J, with 13 bases between. This CDR3 region has 12 residues. The germline gives CDR1 MNHNY, CDR2 SVGAGI (reference sequence). CDR3 coding DNA: TGTGCCAGCACCGGGACCCTGGGTACGCAGTATTTT. This translates into CASTGTLGTQYF.

This clone is a singleton in its sample. J is TRBJ1-4 and V is TRBV7-8; the D is unclear. The CDR3 consists of 15 residues. V lost 0 bases, J lost 5 bases, and 10 bases lay in between. From germline, CDR1 is SGHVS and CDR2 FQNEAQ. The chain's CDR3 is CASSLALRANEKLFF. The CDR3 DNA reads TGTGCCAGCAGCTTAGCGTTGAGAGCAAATGAAAAACTGTTTTTT.

The rearrangement links TRBV7-2 to TRBJ2-2; D gene unclear. The CDR3 loop spans 14 amino acids. V was pared by 7 bases and J by 7 bases, with 16 bases between. The germline CDR1 and CDR2 sequences are SGHTA and FQGNSA. CDR3 bases: TGTGCCAGCATGCGTCTAGGCTGGGGCGGGGAGCTGTTTTTT. As protein: CASMRLGWGGELFF.

The chain combines TRBV28 with TRBJ2-3; 9 bases align to TRBD1. Germline CDR1 reads MDHEN; CDR2 reads SYDVKM. J was trimmed by 6 bases and V by 10 bases; bases with no gene match: 14. The CDR3 totals 15 residues. The CDR3 region has the DNA TGTGCCATCCGATCAGGGACAGGGTATAGGGATACGCAGTATTTT. This codes for CAIRSGTGYRDTQYF.

The V gene is TRBV18, the J gene TRBJ2-5; possibly TRBD1 for D (5 bases). The CDR3 contains 14 residues. Germline values: CDR1 KGHSH, CDR2 LQKENI. V lost 3 bases and J lost 5, with 13 bases in between. CDR3 in amino acids: CASSPGRAGETQYF. The CDR3 DNA sequence: TGTGCCAGCTCACCCGGACGGGCAGGGGAGACCCAGTACTTC. The whole variable domain, remainder taken from reference TRBV18 and TRBJ2-5, is NAGVMQNPRHLVRRRGQEARLRCSPMKGHSHVYWYRQLPEEGLKFMVYLQKENIIDESGMPKERFSAEFPKEGPSILRIQQVVRGDSAAYFCASSPGRAGETQYFGPGTRLLVL.